What follows describes a single T cell receptor beta chain. Its specificity is not known. This record belongs to a study of shared clonotypes between healthy human individuals. Study-level results: Roughly 5% of naive CD4 clonotypes were common to several donors.

Partitioning of CD4+ cells yielded a CD45RA+ naive subset and a CD45RA-negative memory subset. Generated by immunoSEQ multiplex PCR, the TCRdb table keeps only in-frame clones and is missing some. Of a few million clones listed, under 95% are singletons. With V trimmed by 5 bases and J by 4 bases, 5 bases remained unmatched. Per germline, CDR1 MDHEN and CDR2 SYDVKM. The CDR3 has 16 residues. The sequence was obtained from a man younger than 30 in good health. Some clones in this sample may be carry-over from other donors' samples. V usage is TRBV28 and J usage is TRBJ2-3, with TRBD2 matching over 14 bases. The sample taken for sequencing was naive CD4+ T cells from PBMCs. Subset here: CD45RA+ positively selected. DNA of the CDR3: TGTGCCAGCAGTCCCGGACTAGCGGGAGGCCCAGATACGCAGTATTTT. Its protein product is CASSPGLAGGPDTQYF.